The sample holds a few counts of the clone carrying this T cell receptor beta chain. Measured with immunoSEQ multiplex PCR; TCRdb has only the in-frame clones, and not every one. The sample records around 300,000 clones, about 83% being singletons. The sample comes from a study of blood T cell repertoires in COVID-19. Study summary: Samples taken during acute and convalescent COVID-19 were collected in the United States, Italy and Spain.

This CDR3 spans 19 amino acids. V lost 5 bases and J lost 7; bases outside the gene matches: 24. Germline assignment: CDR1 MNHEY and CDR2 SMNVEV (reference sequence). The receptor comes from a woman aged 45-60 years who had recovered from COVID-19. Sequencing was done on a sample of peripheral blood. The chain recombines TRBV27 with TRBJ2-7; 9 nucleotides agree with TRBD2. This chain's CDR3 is CASSHGLAGIVGGLREQYF. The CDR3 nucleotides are TGTGCCAGCAGTCACGGGCTAGCGGGAATAGTGGGGGGTCTACGTGAGCAGTACTTC.